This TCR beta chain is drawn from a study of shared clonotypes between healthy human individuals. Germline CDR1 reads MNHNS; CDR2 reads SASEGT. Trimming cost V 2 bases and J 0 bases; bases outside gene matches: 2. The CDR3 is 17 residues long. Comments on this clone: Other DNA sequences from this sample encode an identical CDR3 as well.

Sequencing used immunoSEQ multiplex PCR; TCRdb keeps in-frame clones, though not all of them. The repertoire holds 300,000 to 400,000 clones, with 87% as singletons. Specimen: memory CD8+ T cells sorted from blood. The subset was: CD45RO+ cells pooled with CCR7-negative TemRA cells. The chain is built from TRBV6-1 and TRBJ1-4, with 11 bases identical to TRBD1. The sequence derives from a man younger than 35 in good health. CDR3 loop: CASSERDRGATNEKLFF. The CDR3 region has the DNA TGTGCCAGCAGTGAAAGGGACAGGGGGGCAACTAATGAAAAACTGTTTTTT.